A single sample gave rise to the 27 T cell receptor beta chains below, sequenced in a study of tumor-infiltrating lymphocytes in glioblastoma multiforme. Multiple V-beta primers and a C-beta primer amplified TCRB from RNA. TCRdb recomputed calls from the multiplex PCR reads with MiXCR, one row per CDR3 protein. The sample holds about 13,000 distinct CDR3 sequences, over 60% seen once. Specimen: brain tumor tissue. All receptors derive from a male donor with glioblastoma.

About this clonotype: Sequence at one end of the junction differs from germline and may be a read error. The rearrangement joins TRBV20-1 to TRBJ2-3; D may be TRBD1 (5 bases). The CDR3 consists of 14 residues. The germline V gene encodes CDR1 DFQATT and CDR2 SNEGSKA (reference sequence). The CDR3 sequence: CCVTGGRVLDTRYF. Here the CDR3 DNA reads TGCTGTGTCACCGGTGGCAGGGTCCTAGATACGCGGTATTTT.

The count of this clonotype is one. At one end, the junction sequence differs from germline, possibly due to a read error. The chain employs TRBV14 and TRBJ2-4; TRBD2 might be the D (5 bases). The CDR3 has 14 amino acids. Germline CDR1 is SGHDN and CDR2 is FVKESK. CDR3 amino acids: CVSSQAGVDNIQYF. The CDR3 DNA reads TGTGTCAGCAGCCAAGCCGGGGTGGATAACATTCAGTACTTC.

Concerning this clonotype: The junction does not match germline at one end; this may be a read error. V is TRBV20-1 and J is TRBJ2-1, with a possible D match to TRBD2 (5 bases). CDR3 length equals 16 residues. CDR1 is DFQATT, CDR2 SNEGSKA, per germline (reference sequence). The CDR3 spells CIATQFKPGSYNGQFF. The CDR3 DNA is TGCATTGCCACACAGTTTAAGCCGGGGTCCTACAATGGGCAGTTCTTC.

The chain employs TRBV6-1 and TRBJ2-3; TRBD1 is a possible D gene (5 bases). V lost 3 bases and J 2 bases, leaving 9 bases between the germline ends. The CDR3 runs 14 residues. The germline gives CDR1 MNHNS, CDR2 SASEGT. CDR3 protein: CASSDQGNTDTQYF. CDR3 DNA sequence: TGTGCCAGCAGTGACCAGGGCAACACAGATACGCAGTATTTT.

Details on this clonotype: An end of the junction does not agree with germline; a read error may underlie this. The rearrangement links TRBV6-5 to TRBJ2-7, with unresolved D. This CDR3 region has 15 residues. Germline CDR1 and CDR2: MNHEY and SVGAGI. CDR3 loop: CANSYSIHQAHEQYF. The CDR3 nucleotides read TGTGCCAACAGTTACTCGATACATCAGGCCCACGAGCAGTACTTC.

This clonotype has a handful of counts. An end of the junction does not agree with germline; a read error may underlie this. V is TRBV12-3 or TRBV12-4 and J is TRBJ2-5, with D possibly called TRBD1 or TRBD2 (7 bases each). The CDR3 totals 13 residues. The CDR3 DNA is TGTGCCAGCAGCGGCGCAGCGGGACAGACACAGAACTTC. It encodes CASSGAAGQTQNF.

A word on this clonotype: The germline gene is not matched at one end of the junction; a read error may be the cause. In DNA, the CDR3 is TGCAGTGCTAGAGCGATAAGCGGGGGATTCTCCTACGAGCAATACTTC. Translated: CSARAISGGFSYEQYF. The J gene is TRBJ2-7, the V gene TRBV20-1; TRBD2 matches 8 bases. Germline V lookup: CDR1 DFQATT, CDR2 SNEGSKA (reference sequence). The length of the CDR3 is 16 residues.

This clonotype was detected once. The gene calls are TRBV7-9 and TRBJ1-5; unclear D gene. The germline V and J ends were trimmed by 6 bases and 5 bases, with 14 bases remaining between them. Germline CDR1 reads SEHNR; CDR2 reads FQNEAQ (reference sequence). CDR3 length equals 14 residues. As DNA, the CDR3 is TGTGCCAGCAGTTTTGGTGGGATCGATCAGCCCCAGCATTTT. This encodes CASSFGGIDQPQHF.

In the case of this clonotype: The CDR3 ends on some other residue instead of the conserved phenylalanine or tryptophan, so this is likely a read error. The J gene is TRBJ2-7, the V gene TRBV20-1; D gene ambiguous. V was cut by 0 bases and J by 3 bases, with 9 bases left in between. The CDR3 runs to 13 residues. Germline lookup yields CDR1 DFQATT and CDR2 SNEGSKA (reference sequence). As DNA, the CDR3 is TGCAGTGCTAGAGATCGGGTCGACTACGAGCAGTACTCC. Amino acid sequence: CSARDRVDYEQYS.

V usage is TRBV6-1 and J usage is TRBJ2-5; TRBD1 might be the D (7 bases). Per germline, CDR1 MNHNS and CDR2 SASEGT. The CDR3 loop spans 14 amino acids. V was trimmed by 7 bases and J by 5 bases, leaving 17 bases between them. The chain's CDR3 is CASNQGGRWETQYF. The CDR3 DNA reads TGTGCCAGCAACCAGGGGGGCCGGTGGGAGACCCAGTACTTC.

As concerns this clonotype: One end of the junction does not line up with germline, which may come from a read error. CDR3 amino acids: CASSQALGSTITETQYF. CDR3 coding DNA: TGCGCCAGCAGCCAAGCCTTGGGCAGTACTATCACAGAAACGCAGTATTTT. The chain uses TRBV4-1 and TRBJ2-3; D unclear. The CDR3 contains 17 residues. Germline-derived CDR1 and CDR2 are MGHRA and YSYEKL.

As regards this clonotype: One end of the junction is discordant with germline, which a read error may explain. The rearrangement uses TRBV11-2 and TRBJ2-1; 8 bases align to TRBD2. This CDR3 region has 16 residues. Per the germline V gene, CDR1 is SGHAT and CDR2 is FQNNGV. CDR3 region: CASSLYKRERDHEHFF. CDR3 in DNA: TGTGCAAGCAGCTTATATAAGCGGGAGCGGGACCATGAGCACTTCTTC.

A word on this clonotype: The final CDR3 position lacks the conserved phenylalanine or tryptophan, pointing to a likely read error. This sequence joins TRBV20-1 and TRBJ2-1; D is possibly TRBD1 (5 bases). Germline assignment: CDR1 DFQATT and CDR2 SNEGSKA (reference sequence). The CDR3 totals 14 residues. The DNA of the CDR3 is TGCGATGCTAGAGATGAGGCAGGGCTGTATGTGCAGTTCCTC. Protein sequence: CDARDEAGLYVQFL.

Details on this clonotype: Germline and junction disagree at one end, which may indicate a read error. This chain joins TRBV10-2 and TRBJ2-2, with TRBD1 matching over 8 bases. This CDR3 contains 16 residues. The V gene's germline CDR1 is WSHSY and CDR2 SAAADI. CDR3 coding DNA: TGCGCCAGCAGTGATGGGGACAGGTGGTTCACCGGGGGGCTGTTTTTT. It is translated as CASSDGDRWFTGGLFF.

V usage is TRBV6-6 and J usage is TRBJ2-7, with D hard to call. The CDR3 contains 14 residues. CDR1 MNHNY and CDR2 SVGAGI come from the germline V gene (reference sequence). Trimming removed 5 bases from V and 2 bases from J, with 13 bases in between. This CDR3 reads CASSHLDGTYEQYF. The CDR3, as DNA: TGTGCCAGCAGTCACCTGGACGGCACCTACGAGCAGTACTTC.

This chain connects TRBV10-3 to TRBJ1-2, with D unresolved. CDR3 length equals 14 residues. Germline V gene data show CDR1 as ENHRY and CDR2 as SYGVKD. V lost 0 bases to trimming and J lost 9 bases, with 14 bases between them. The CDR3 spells CAISESLGLDCYTF. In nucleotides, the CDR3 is TGTGCCATCAGTGAGTCTCTGGGATTGGATTGCTACACCTTC.

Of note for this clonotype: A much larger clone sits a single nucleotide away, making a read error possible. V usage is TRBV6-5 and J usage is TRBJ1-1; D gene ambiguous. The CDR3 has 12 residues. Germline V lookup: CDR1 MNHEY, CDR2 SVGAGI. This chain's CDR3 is CASSYSNNEAFF. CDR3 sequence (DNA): TGTGCCAGCAGTTACTCGAACAATGAAGCTTTCTTT.

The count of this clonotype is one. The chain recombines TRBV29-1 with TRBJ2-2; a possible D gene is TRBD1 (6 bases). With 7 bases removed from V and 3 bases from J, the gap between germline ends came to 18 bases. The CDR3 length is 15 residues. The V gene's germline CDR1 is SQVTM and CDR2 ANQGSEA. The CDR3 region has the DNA TGCAGCGCTAAGACAGGTTTTGGACACACCGGGGAGCTGTTTTTT. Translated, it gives CSAKTGFGHTGELFF.

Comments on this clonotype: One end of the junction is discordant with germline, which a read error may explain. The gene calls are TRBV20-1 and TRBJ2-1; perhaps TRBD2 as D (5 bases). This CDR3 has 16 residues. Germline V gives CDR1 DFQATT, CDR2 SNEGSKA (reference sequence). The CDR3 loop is CSATQFKPGSYNGQFF. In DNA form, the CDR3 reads TGCAGTGCCACACAGTTTAAGCCGGGGTCCTATAATGGGCAGTTCTTC.

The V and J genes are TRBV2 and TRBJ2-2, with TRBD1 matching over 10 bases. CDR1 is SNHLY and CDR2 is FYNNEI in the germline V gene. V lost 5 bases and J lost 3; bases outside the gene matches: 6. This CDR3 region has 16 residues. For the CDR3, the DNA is TGTGCCAGCAGTCAGAGGGGGACAGGGGACACCGGGGAGCTGTTTTTT. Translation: CASSQRGTGDTGELFF.

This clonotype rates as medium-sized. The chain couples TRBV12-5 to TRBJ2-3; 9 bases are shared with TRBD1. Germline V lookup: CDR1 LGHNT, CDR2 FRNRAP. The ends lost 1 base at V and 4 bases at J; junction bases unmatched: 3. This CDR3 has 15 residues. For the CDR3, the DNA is TGTGCTAGTGGTTTGGGGACAGGGGTAGCAGATACGCAGTATTTT. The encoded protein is CASGLGTGVADTQYF.

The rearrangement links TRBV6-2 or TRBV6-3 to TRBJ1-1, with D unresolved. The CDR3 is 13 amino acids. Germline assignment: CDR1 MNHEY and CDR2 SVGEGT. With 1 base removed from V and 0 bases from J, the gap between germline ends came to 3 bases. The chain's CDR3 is CASSYYLNTEAFF. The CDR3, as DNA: TGTGCCAGCAGTTACTATCTGAACACTGAAGCTTTCTTT.

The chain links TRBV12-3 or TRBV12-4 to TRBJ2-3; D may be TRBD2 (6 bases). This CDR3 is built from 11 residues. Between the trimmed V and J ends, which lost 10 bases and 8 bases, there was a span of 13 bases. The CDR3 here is CANIVGGTQYF. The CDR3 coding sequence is TGTGCCAACATAGTGGGGGGTACGCAGTATTTT.

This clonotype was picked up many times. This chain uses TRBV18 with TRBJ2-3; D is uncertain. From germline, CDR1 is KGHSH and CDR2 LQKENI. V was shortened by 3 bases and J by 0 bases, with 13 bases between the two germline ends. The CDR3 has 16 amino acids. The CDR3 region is CASSPTDPASTDTQYF. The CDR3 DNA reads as TGTGCCAGCTCACCTACCGACCCAGCTAGCACAGATACGCAGTATTTT.

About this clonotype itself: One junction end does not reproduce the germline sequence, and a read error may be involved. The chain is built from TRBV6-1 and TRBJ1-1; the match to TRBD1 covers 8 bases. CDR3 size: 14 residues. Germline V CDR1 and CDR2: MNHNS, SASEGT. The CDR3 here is CASRPGQEGSEAFF. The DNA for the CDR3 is TGTGCCAGCAGGCCGGGACAGGAAGGCTCTGAAGCCTTCTTT.

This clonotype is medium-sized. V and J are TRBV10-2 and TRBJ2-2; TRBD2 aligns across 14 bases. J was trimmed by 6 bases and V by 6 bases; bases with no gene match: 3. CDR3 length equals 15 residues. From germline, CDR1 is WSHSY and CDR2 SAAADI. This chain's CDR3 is CASRAGLAGAGELFF. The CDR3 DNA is TGCGCCAGCAGGGCGGGACTAGCGGGAGCCGGGGAGCTGTTTTTT.

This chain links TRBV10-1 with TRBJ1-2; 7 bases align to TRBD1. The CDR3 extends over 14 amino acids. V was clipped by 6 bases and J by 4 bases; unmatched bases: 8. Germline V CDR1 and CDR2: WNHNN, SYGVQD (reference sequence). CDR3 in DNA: TGCGCCAGCAGCCCCGGACAGGATTTCTATGGCTACACCTTC. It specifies CASSPGQDFYGYTF.